This TCR beta chain appears in the sequencing data of a study of T cell responses to AZD1222 COVID-19 vaccine. Whole-study context: Second-dose intervals of approximately 4 or approximately 12 weeks were pooled. Study-wide results and caveats: At study baseline, merely five or six AZD1222 recipients were seropositive. No repertoire was sampled before or during the peak T cell response, only after it. Among spike-specific TCRs, nearly half reportedly target unmutated variant regions.

A note on this clone: Antigen unknown.

This CDR3 region has 18 residues. Germline CDR1 is MRHNA and CDR2 is SNTAGT. V was shortened by 4 bases and J by 10 bases, with 31 bases between the two germline ends. The protocol was immunoSEQ multiplex PCR, while the TCRdb copy is restricted to in-frame clones and leaves out a portion. Of 150,000 to 200,000 clones in the sample, roughly 93% were seen once. The material sequenced was peripheral blood, taken on day 0 of AZD1222 vaccination. This chain links TRBV6-4 with TRBJ1-2; D is undetermined. This TCR was recovered from an adult in good health. CDR3 nucleotide sequence: TGTGCCAGCAGTGTTGTTTCCGGGAAGGGAATACTAACTATGTCCTACACCTTC. It is translated as CASSVVSGKGILTMSYTF.